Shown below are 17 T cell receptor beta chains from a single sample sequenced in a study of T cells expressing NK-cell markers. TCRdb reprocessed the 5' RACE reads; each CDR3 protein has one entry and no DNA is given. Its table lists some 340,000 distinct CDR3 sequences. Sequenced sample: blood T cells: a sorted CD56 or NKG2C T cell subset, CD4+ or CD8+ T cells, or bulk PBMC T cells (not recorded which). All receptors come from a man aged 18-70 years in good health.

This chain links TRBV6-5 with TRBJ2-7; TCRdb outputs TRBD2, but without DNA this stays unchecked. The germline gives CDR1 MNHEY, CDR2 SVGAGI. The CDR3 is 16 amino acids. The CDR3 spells CASSYSRQTSNYEQYF.

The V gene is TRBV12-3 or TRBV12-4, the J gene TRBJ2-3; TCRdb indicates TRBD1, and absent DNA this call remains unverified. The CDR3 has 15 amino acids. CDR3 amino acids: CASKLRQGGADTQYF.

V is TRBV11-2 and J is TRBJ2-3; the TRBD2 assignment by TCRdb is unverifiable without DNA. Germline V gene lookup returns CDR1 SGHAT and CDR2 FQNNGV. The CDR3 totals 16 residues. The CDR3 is CASSTRTSGTHDTQYF.

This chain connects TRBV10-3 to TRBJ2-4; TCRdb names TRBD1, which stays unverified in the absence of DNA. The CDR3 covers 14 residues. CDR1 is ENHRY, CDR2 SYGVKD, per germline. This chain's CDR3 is CAISTGGDSYIQYF.

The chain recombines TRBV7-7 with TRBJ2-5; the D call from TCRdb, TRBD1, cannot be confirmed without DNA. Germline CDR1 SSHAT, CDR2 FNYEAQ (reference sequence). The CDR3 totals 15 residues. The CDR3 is CASSLNSGALETQYF.

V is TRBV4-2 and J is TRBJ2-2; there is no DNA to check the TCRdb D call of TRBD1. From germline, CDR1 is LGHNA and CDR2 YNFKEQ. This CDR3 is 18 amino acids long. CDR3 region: CASSQDPLGRRRAGELFF.

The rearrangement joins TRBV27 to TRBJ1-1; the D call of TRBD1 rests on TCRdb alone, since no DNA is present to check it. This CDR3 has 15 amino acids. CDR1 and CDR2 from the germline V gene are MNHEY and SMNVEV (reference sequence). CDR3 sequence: CASSFISTGNTEAFF.

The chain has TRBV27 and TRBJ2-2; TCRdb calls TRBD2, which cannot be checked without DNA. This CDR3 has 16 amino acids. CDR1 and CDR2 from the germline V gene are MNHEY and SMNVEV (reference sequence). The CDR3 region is CASSSGLAGHTGELFF.

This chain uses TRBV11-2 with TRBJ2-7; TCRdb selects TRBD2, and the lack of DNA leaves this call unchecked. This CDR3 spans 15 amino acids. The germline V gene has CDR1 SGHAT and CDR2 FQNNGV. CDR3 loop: CASSLRRLAGYEQYF.

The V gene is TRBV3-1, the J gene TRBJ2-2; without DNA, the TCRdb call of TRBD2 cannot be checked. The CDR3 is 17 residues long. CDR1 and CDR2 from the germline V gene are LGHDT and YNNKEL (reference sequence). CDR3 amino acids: CASSQDRTYMNTGELFF.

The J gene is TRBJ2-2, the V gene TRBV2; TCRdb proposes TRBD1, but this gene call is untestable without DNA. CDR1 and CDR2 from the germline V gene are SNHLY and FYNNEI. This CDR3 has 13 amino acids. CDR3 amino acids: CASRGEGQGVLFF.

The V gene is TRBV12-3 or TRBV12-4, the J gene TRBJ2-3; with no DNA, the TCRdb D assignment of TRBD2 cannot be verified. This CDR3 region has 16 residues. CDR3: CASSLLAGGSTDTQYF.

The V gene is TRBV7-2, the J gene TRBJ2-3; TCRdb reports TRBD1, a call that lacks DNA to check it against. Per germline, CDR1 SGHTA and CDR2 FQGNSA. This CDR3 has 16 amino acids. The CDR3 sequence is CASSLGMTAGADTQYF.

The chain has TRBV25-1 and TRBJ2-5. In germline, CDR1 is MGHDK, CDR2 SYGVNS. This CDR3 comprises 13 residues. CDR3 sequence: CASRTIPQETQYF.

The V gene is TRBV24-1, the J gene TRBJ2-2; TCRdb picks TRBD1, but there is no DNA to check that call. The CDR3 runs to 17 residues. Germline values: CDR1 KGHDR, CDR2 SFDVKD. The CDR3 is CATSDSSTGGTGELFFF.

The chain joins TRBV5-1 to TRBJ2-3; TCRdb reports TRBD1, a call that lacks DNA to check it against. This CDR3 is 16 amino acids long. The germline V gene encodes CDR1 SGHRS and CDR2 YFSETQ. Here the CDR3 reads CASSSNRGLNTDTQYF. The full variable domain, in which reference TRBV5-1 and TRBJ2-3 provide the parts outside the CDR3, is KAGVTQTPRYLIKTRGQQVTLSCSPISGHRSVSWYQQTPGQGLQFLFEYFSETQRNKGNFPGRFSGRQFSNSRSEMNVSTLELGDSALYLCASSSNRGLNTDTQYFGPGTRLTVL.

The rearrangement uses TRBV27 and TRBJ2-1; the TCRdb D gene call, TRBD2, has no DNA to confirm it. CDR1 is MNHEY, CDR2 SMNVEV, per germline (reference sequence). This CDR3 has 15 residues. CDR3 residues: CASSLIVGEGIKQFF.